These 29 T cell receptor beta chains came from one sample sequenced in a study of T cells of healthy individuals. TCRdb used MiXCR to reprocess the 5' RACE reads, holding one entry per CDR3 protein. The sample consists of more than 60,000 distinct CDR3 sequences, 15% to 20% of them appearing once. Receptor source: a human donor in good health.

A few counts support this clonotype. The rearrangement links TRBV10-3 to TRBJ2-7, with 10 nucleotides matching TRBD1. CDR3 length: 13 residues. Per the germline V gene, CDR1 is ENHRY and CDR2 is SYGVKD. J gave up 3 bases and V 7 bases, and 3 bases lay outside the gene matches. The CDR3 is CAINGQGGYEQYF. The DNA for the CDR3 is TGTGCCATCAACGGACAGGGGGGCTACGAGCAGTACTTC.

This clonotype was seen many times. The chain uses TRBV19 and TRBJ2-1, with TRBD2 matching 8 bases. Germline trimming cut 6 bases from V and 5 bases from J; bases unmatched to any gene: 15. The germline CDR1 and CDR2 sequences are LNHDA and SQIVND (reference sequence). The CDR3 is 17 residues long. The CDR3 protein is CASSRTYLAGTNNEQFF. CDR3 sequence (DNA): TGTGCCAGTAGCCGGACCTATCTAGCGGGTACTAACAATGAGCAGTTCTTC.

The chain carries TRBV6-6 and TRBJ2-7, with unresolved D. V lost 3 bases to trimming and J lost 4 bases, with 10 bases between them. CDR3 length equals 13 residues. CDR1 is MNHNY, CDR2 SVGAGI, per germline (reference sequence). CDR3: CASSYLQFYEQYF. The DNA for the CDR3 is TGTGCCAGCAGTTATTTACAGTTTTACGAGCAGTACTTC.

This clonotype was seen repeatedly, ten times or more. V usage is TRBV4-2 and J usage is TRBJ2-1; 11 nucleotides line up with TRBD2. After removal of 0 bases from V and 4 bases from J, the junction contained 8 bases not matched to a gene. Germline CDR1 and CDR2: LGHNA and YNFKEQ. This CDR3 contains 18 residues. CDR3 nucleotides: TGTGCCAGCAGCCAAGATCTCCCGCCTAGCGGGGGGTACAATGAGCAGTTCTTC. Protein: CASSQDLPPSGGYNEQFF.

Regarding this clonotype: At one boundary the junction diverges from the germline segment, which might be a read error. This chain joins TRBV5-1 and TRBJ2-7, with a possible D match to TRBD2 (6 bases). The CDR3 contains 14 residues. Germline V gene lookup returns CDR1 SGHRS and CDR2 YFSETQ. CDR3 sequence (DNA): TGCGCCAGCAGTTTGGAGGGCGGATCCTACGAGCAGTACTTC. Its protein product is CASSLEGGSYEQYF.

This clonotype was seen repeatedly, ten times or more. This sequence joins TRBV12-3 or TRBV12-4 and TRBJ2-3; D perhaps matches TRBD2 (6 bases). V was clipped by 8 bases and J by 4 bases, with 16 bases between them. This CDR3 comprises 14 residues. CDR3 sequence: CASPTGECPDTQYF. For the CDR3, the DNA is TGTGCCAGCCCAACGGGGGAGTGCCCAGATACGCAGTATTTT.

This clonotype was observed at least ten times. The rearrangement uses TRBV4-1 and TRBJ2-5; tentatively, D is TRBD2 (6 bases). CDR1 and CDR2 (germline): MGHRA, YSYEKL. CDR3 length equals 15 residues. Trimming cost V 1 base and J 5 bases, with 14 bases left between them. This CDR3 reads CASSQANGRYETQYF. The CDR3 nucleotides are TGCGCCAGCAGCCAAGCAAACGGGAGATACGAGACCCAGTACTTC.

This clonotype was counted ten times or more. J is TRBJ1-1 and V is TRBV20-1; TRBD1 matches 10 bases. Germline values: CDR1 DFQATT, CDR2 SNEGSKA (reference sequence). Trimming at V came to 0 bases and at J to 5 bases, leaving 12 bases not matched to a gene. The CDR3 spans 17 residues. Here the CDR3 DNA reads TGCAGTGCTAGAGATTCCCGGGACAGGGGCCCGTGGACTGAAGCTTTCTTT. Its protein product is CSARDSRDRGPWTEAFF.

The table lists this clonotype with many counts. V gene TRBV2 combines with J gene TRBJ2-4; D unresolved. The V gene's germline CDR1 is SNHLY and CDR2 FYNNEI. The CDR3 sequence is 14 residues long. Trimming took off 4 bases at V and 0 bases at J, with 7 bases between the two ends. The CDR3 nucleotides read TGTGCCAGCAGTGGATCTTTAGCCAAAAACATTCAGTACTTC. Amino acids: CASSGSLAKNIQYF.

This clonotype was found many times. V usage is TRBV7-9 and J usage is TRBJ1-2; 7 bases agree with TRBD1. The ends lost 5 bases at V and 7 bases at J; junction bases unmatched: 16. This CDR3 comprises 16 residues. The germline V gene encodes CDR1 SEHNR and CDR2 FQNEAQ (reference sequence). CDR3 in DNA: TGTGCCAGCAGCCGGGGACGAGAGTCAGGGGGAATTGGCTACACCTTC. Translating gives CASSRGRESGGIGYTF.

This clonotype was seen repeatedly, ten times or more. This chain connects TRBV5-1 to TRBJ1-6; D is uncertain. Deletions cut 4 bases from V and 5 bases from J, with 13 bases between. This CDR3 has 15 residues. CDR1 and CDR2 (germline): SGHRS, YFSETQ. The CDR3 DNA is TGCGCCAGCAGCGACGACACCCTAAATAATTCACCCCTCCACTTT. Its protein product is CASSDDTLNNSPLHF.

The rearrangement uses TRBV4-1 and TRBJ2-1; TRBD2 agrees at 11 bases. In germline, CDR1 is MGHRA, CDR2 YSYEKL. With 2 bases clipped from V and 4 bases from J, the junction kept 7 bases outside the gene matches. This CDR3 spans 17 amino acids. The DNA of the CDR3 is TGCGCCAGCAGCCAACAGTCGGGACTAGCGGATTACAATGAGCAGTTCTTC. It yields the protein CASSQQSGLADYNEQFF.

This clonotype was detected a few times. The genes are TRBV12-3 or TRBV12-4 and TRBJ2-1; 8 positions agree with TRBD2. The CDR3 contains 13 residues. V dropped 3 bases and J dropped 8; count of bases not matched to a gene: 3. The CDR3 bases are TGTGCCAGCAGTTTCACTAGCGGCTATGAGCAGTTCTTC. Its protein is CASSFTSGYEQFF.

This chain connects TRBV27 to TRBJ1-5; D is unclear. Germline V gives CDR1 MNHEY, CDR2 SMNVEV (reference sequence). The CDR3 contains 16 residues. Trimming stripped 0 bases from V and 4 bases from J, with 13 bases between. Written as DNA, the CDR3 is TGTGCCAGCAGTTTATCGATGGGGATAGGGAATCAGCCCCAGCATTTT. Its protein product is CASSLSMGIGNQPQHF.

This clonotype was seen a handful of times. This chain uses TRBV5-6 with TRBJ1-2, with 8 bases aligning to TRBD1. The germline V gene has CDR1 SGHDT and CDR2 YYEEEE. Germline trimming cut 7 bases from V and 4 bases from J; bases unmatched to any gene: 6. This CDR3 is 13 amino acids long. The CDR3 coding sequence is TGTGCCAGCCGCAGGGGGCTCTTCTATGGCTACACCTTC. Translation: CASRRGLFYGYTF.

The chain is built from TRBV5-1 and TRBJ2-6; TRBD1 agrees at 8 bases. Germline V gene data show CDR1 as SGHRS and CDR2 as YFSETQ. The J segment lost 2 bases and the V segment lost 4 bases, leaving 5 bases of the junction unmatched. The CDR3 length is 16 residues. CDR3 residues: CASSPPTGAGANVLTF. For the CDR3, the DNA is TGCGCCAGCAGCCCGCCGACAGGGGCTGGGGCCAACGTCCTGACTTTC.

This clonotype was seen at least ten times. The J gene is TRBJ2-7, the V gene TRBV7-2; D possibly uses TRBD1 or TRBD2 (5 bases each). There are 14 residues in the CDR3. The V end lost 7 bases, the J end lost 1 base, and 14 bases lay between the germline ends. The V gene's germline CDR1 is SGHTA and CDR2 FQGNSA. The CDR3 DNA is TGTGCCAGCACCTCTTATGAGGGGTCCTACGAGCAGTACTTC. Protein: CASTSYEGSYEQYF.

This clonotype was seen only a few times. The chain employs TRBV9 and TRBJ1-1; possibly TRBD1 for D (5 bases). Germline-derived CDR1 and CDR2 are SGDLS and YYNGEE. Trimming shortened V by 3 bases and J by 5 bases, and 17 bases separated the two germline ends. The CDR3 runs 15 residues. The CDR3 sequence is CASSASLGRGTEAFF. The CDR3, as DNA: TGTGCCAGCAGCGCCTCACTGGGACGAGGGACTGAAGCTTTCTTT.

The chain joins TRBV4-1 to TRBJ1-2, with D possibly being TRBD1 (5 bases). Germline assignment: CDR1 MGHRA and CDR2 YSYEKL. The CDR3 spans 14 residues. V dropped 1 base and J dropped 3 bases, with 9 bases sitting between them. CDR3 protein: CASSQGEGHYGYTF. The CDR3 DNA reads TGCGCCAGCAGCCAAGGGGAGGGGCACTATGGCTACACCTTC.

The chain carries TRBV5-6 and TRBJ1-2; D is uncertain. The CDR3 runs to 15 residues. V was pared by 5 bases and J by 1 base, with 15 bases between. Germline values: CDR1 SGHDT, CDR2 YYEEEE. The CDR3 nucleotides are TGTGCCAGCAGTTTGATATTAACAGTTAACTATGGCTACACCTTC. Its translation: CASSLILTVNYGYTF.

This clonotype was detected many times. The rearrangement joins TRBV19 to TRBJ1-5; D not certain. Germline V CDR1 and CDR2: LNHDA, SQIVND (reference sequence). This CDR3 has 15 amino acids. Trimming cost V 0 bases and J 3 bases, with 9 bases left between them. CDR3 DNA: TGTGCCAGTAGTATAGATCGACGGTACAATCAGCCCCAGCATTTT. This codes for CASSIDRRYNQPQHF.

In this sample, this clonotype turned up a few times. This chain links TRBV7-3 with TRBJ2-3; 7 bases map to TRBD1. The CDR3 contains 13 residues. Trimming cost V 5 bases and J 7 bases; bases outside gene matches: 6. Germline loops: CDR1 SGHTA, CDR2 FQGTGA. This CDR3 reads CASSDDRDNTQYF. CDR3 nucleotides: TGTGCCAGCAGCGACGACAGGGACAATACGCAGTATTTT.

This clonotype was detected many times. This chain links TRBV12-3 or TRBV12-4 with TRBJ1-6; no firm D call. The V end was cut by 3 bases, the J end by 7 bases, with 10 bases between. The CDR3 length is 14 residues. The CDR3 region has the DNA TGTGCCAGCAGTTTCGAGGTCGAGAATTCACCCCTCCACTTT. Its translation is CASSFEVENSPLHF.

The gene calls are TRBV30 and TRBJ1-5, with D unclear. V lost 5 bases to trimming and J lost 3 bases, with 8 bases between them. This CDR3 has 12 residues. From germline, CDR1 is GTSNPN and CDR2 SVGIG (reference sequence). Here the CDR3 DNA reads TGTGCCTGGGGACCGTACAATCAGCCCCAGCATTTT. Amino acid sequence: CAWGPYNQPQHF. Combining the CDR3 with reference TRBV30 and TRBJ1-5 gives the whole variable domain SQTIHQWPATLVQPVGSPLSLECTVEGTSNPNLYWYRQAAGRGLQLLFYSVGIGQISSEVPQNLSASRPQDRQFILSSKKLLLSDSGFYLCAWGPYNQPQHFGDGTRLSIL.

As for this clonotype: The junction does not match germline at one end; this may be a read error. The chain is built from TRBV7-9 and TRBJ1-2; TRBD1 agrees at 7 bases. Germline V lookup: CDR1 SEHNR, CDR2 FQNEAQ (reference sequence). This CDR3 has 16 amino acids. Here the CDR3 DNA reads TGTGCCAGCAGCCGGGGACGAGAGTCAGGGGGAATTGGCTACAACTTC. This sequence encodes CASSRGRESGGIGYNF. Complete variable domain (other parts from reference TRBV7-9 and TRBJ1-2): DTGVSQNPRHKITKRGQNVTFRCDPISEHNRLYWYRQTLGQGPEFLTYFQNEAQLEKSRLLSDRFSAERPKGSFSTLEIQRTEQGDSAMYLCASSRGRESGGIGYNFGSGTRLTVV.

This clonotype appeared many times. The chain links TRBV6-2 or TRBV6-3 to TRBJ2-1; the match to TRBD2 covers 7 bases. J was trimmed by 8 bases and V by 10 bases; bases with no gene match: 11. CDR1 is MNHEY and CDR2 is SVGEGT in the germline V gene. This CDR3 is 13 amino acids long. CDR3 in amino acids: CAIMREGRYEQFF. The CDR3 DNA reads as TGTGCCATAATGAGGGAGGGCCGATATGAGCAGTTCTTC.

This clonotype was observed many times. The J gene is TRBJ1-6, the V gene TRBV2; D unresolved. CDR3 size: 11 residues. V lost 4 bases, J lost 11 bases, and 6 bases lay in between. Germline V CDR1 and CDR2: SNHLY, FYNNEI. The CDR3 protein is CASSVRAPLHF. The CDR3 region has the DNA TGTGCCAGCAGTGTGAGGGCACCCCTCCACTTT.

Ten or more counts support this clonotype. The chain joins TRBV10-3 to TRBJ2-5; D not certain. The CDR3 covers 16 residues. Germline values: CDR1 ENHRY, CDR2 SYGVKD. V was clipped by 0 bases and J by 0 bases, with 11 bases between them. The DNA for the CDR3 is TGTGCCATCAGTGAGTCGAAGAGGATGTACCAAGAGACCCAGTACTTC. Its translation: CAISESKRMYQETQYF.

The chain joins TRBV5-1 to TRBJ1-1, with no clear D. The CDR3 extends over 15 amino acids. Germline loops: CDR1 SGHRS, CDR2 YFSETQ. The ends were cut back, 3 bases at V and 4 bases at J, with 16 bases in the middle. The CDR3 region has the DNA TGCGCCAGCAGCTCCCATCTTGGAGGCATCACTGAAGCTTTCTTT. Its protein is CASSSHLGGITEAFF.